The next 2 T cell receptor beta chains were all read from a single sample in a study of blood T cells in healthy people across ages. The second PCR ran about 7 to 12 cycles with a sample-barcoded 5' primer and J-beta primers. TCRdb independently ran MiXCR on the 5' RACE reads; one entry per CDR3 protein. The sample shows around 520,000 distinct CDR3 sequences, about 27% of them seen only once. This sample was also put to use in a study of T cells of mothers and their children.

Source material: blood. Every receptor here comes from a boy between 2 and 15 years old in good health.

The J gene is TRBJ2-7, the V gene TRBV11-2; 7 positions match TRBD2. The J segment lost 6 bases and the V segment lost 2 bases, leaving 7 bases of the junction unmatched. This CDR3 region has 14 residues. Germline V gene lookup returns CDR1 SGHAT and CDR2 FQNNGV. CDR3 sequence (DNA): TGTGCCAGCAGCTTATGGGGGAGGGTCTCCGAGCAGTACTTC. Its protein product is CASSLWGRVSEQYF.

V and J are TRBV4-3 and TRBJ2-2, with D uncertain. The germline CDR1 and CDR2 sequences are LGHNA and YSLEER. V lost 6 bases and J lost 1, with 9 bases in between. The CDR3 has 14 amino acids. The CDR3 sequence: CASRSSWNTGELFF. The DNA of the CDR3 is TGCGCCAGCAGAAGTTCGTGGAACACCGGGGAGCTGTTTTTT.